The entry below describes one T cell receptor beta chain. Its specificity is not known. The germline V gene has CDR1 SGHTA and CDR2 FQGNSA. Trimming left V 5 bases short and J 6 bases short, with 17 bases between. The CDR3 totals 14 residues. Produced via immunoSEQ multiplex PCR; TCRdb's table is partial and in-frame only. The sample has roughly 81,000 clones, about 86% seen once. The source of the sample is a study of T cell responses to AZD1222 COVID-19 vaccine. Study outcomes and limitations: Vaccine-associated CD4 TCRs spanned spike, dominant at 160-218 and 743-854. Seropositive at baseline were only 5 to 7 AZD1222 recipients. The study found Spike-specific TCR breadth and depth rose after two AZD1222 doses.

Here the sequenced sample was peripheral blood, taken on day 0 of AZD1222 vaccination. The chain couples TRBV7-2 to TRBJ2-7; the D is unclear. The receptor was isolated from an adult in good health. The DNA for the CDR3 is TGTGCCAGCAGCGTCGGGTCCCAATACGGCGAGCAGTACTTC. It is translated as CASSVGSQYGEQYF.